Each of the 31 T cell receptor beta chains below was sequenced from the same sample in a study of blood T cell repertoires in COVID-19. Assay: immunoSEQ multiplex PCR; the TCRdb copy retains only in-frame clones and omits some. The sample includes around 320,000 clones, roughly 87% of them seen just once. Sequencing used peripheral blood. The receptors stem from a young man with active or convalescent COVID-19.

V is TRBV9 and J is TRBJ2-2; D perhaps matches TRBD2 (5 bases). This CDR3 comprises 15 residues. Germline lookup yields CDR1 SGDLS and CDR2 YYNGEE. Trimming stripped 5 bases from V and 2 bases from J, with 13 bases between. The CDR3 DNA reads TGTGCCAGCAGACCGGGAAAACTCAACACCGGGGAGCTGTTTTTT. It is translated as CASRPGKLNTGELFF.

This rearrangement joins TRBV3-1 (or the pseudogene TRBV3-2) to TRBJ2-2, with D unresolved. This CDR3 is 14 amino acids long. Germline CDR1 LGHDT, CDR2 YNNKEL (reference sequence). The V end lost 0 bases, the J end lost 3 bases, and 5 bases lay between the germline ends. CDR3 sequence reads: CASSQDPYTGELFF. For the CDR3, the DNA is TGTGCCAGCAGCCAAGACCCCTACACCGGGGAGCTGTTTTTT.

This clone was seen a handful of times. This chain connects TRBV2 to TRBJ1-2, with a weak D call TRBD1 (6 bases). The CDR3 has 15 amino acids. Trimming removed 2 bases from V and 6 bases from J, with 16 bases in between. Germline values: CDR1 SNHLY, CDR2 FYNNEI. CDR3 nucleotide sequence: TGTGCCAGCAGTGAATTTAATGGCAGGGGAGATGGCTACACCTTC. Translation: CASSEFNGRGDGYTF.

J is TRBJ2-7 and V is TRBV28; D might be TRBD2 (5 bases). The V and J ends lost 6 bases and 1 base respectively, with 16 bases between them. The CDR3 spans 15 residues. The germline V gene has CDR1 MDHEN and CDR2 SYDVKM. The CDR3 here is CASSFVRRGSYEQYF. CDR3 DNA sequence: TGTGCCAGCAGCTTCGTTCGGAGAGGGTCCTACGAGCAGTACTTC. The full variable domain, its missing parts supplied by reference TRBV28 and TRBJ2-7, is DVKVTQSSRYLVKRTGEKVFLECVQDMDHENMFWYRQDPGLGLRLIYFSYDVKMKEKGDIPEGYSVSREKKERFSLILESASTNQTSMYLCASSFVRRGSYEQYFGPGTRLTVT.

This sequence joins TRBV15 and TRBJ1-2; D not certain. Germline CDR1 is LNHNV and CDR2 is YYDKDF (reference sequence). Trimming left V 1 base short and J 4 bases short, with 7 bases between. This CDR3 contains 13 residues. The CDR3, as DNA: TGTGCCACCAGCAGAGTTAACACCTATGGCTACACCTTC. It codes for CATSRVNTYGYTF.

The chain is built from TRBV5-5 and TRBJ1-2; 8 bases line up with TRBD1. CDR1 SGHKS and CDR2 YYEKEE come from the germline V gene (reference sequence). The CDR3 covers 14 residues. V shed 4 bases and J 3 bases; nucleotides not matched to a gene: 5. The CDR3 sequence is CASSRTGQDYGYTF. The CDR3 DNA reads as TGTGCCAGCAGCCGGACAGGGCAGGACTATGGCTACACCTTC.

The rearrangement uses TRBV18 and TRBJ1-1; maybe TRBD1 (6 bases). V dropped 6 bases and J dropped 1 base, with 15 bases sitting between them. The CDR3 has 15 residues. Germline loops: CDR1 KGHSH, CDR2 LQKENI. The CDR3 region is CASSNPGDENTEAFF. The CDR3 DNA sequence: TGTGCCAGCTCTAACCCAGGGGATGAGAACACTGAAGCTTTCTTT. Looking up the rest from reference TRBV18 and TRBJ1-1 gives the full variable domain: NAGVMQNPRHLVRRRGQEARLRCSPMKGHSHVYWYRQLPEEGLKFMVYLQKENIIDESGMPKERFSAEFPKEGPSILRIQQVVRGDSAAYFCASSNPGDENTEAFFGQGTRLTVV.

The CDR3 nucleotides read TGTGCCAGCAGTCCTAGGCCCTCTTGGGTGTTGTACGAGCAGTACTTC. It is translated as CASSPRPSWVLYEQYF. The chain uses TRBV27 and TRBJ2-7; D is undetermined. V was pared by 5 bases and J by 4 bases, with 21 bases between. The V gene's germline CDR1 is MNHEY and CDR2 SMNVEV (reference sequence). The CDR3 totals 16 residues.

J is TRBJ1-6 and V is TRBV28, with D uncertain. The germline V and J ends were trimmed by 6 bases and 3 bases, with 12 bases remaining between them. The CDR3 consists of 15 residues. Germline loops: CDR1 MDHEN, CDR2 SYDVKM. As DNA, the CDR3 is TGTGCCAGCAGCCGTTTTCCCAGCTATAATTCACCCCTCCACTTT. This gives the protein CASSRFPSYNSPLHF.

The chain links TRBV2 to TRBJ1-1; 7 bases are a match to TRBD1. Germline CDR1 is SNHLY and CDR2 is FYNNEI. The CDR3 is 13 amino acids. J lost 13 bases, V lost 5 bases, and 13 bases had no gene match. The CDR3 DNA is TGTGCCAGCAGTTCTACAGGGGCTCCTGAGGGTTTCTTT. It translates to CASSSTGAPEGFF.

V and J are TRBV6-5 and TRBJ2-7; 9 bases map to TRBD1. In germline, CDR1 is MNHEY, CDR2 SVGAGI. With V trimmed by 4 bases and J by 5 bases, 3 bases remained unmatched. CDR3 length: 13 residues. The CDR3 DNA is TGTGCCAGCAGTTTGGACAGGGGAGACGAGCAGTACTTC. The encoded protein is CASSLDRGDEQYF.

CDR3 in amino acids: CASSISWGQGGTNYGYTF. DNA for the CDR3: TGTGCCAGTAGTATTTCGTGGGGACAGGGAGGGACTAACTATGGCTACACCTTC. J is TRBJ1-2 and V is TRBV19; TRBD1 agrees at 9 bases. Germline CDR1 and CDR2: LNHDA and SQIVND (reference sequence). The V and J ends lost 3 bases and 0 bases, in that order; junction bases with no gene match: 11. This CDR3 region has 18 residues.

The V and J genes are TRBV5-1 and TRBJ1-1; D might be TRBD1 (5 bases). The CDR3 is made up of 14 amino acids. Germline assignment: CDR1 SGHRS and CDR2 YFSETQ. Trimming removed 3 bases from V and 1 base from J, with 10 bases in between. Written as DNA, the CDR3 is TGCGCCAGCAGCTGGGGCGTGGAGAACACTGAAGCTTTCTTT. It encodes CASSWGVENTEAFF.

The chain uses TRBV6-5 and TRBJ2-5; TRBD2 agrees at 7 bases. V lost 0 bases and J lost 4; bases outside the gene matches: 2. The germline gives CDR1 MNHEY, CDR2 SVGAGI. The CDR3 is 14 amino acids. The CDR3, as DNA: TGTGCCAGCAGTTACTCGCGGGGGTTAGAGACCCAGTACTTC. It codes for CASSYSRGLETQYF.

V and J are TRBV12-3 or TRBV12-4 and TRBJ1-1, with 7 bases that match TRBD1. The CDR3 is 13 residues long. After removal of 2 bases from V and 6 bases from J, the junction contained 3 bases not matched to a gene. The CDR3: CASSLFTGAEAFF. CDR3 nucleotides: TGTGCCAGCAGTTTATTTACAGGGGCTGAAGCTTTCTTT.

The chain uses TRBV27 and TRBJ1-5; 12 bases are shared with TRBD1. Germline V gene lookup returns CDR1 MNHEY and CDR2 SMNVEV (reference sequence). The trim removed 3 bases at V and 6 bases at J, leaving 3 bases unmatched. The CDR3 runs 15 residues. The CDR3 spells CASSFGTGGTQPQHF. Here the CDR3 DNA reads TGTGCCAGCAGTTTCGGGACAGGGGGCACTCAGCCCCAGCATTTT.

This clone was seen once. This CDR3 reads CASSQGENEQFF. The DNA of the CDR3 is TGCGCCAGCAGCCAAGGCGAGAATGAGCAGTTCTTC. The chain carries TRBV4-1 and TRBJ2-1; no firm D call. Germline V lookup: CDR1 MGHRA, CDR2 YSYEKL. The CDR3 loop spans 12 amino acids. Trimming removed 1 base from V and 7 bases from J, with 5 bases in between.

The chain recombines TRBV5-1 with TRBJ1-2, with D tentatively TRBD1 (6 bases). Per germline, CDR1 SGHRS and CDR2 YFSETQ. There are 11 residues in the CDR3. Between the trimmed V and J ends, which lost 7 bases and 8 bases, there was a span of 12 bases. CDR3 sequence reads: CASSEGGGYTF. The CDR3 coding sequence is TGCGCCAGCTCCGAGGGGGGGGGCTACACCTTC.

The chain links TRBV19 to TRBJ2-1, with 13 bases that match TRBD2. Germline-derived CDR1 and CDR2 are LNHDA and SQIVND (reference sequence). With 9 bases clipped from V and 4 bases from J, the junction kept 9 bases outside the gene matches. The CDR3 sequence is 16 residues long. CDR3 residues: CASSRTSGGPYNEQFF. CDR3 sequence (DNA): TGTGCCAGCTCACGGACTAGCGGGGGCCCTTACAATGAGCAGTTCTTC.

In its sample, this clone was seen a few times. The chain carries TRBV19 and TRBJ1-1, with a weak D call TRBD1 (6 bases). Trimming took off 3 bases at V and 6 bases at J, with 20 bases between the two ends. CDR3 length: 16 residues. CDR1 LNHDA and CDR2 SQIVND come from the germline V gene (reference sequence). CDR3 bases: TGTGCCAGTAGTATGCCCACAGGGAAGAGGAGCGCTGAAGCTTTCTTT. Its protein product is CASSMPTGKRSAEAFF.

This clone was counted once. The chain has TRBV27 and TRBJ2-4, with TRBD1 matching 8 bases. The J segment lost 9 bases and the V segment lost 3 bases, leaving 4 bases of the junction unmatched. Germline CDR1 MNHEY, CDR2 SMNVEV (reference sequence). This CDR3 spans 13 amino acids. The DNA for the CDR3 is TGTGCCAGCAGTTTTCACGGACAGGGCATTCAGTACTTC. Protein: CASSFHGQGIQYF.

The gene calls are TRBV2 and TRBJ1-4; tentatively, D is TRBD1 (5 bases). CDR1 and CDR2 from the germline V gene are SNHLY and FYNNEI. This CDR3 has 16 amino acids. The V and J ends lost 4 bases and 1 base respectively, with 13 bases between them. The CDR3 sequence is CASSGGPGVTNEKLFF. The CDR3 bases are TGTGCCAGCAGTGGGGGCCCGGGGGTAACTAATGAAAAACTGTTTTTT.

The table lists this clone with a few counts. The V gene is TRBV20-1, the J gene TRBJ2-7; 8 bases are shared with TRBD2. V lost 3 bases and J lost 4; bases outside the gene matches: 8. The CDR3 sequence is 14 residues long. The germline gives CDR1 DFQATT, CDR2 SNEGSKA (reference sequence). CDR3 loop: CSASRGRRGYEQYF. The CDR3 DNA is TGCAGTGCTAGTCGCGGGAGGAGGGGTTACGAGCAGTACTTC.

The rearrangement links TRBV7-9 to TRBJ1-2; TRBD1 might be the D (5 bases). The CDR3 loop spans 12 amino acids. V was pared by 4 bases and J by 6 bases, with 9 bases between. The germline CDR1 and CDR2 sequences are SEHNR and FQNEAQ (reference sequence). Here the CDR3 reads CASSSAGHGYTF. CDR3 coding DNA: TGTGCCAGCAGCTCGGCGGGACATGGCTACACCTTC.

The J gene is TRBJ1-3, the V gene TRBV18; 7 nucleotides align to TRBD1. Looked up from germline, CDR1 is KGHSH and CDR2 is LQKENI. The V segment lost 4 bases and the J segment 4 bases; nucleotides outside the gene matches: 13. The CDR3 spans 17 residues. CDR3 DNA sequence: TGTGCCAGCTCACAGAATCGACAACGGGGACAGGGAAACACCATATATTTT. Protein product: CASSQNRQRGQGNTIYF.

The rearrangement links TRBV7-9 to TRBJ2-7, with D perhaps TRBD1 or TRBD2 (5 bases each). CDR1 and CDR2 from the germline V gene are SEHNR and FQNEAQ (reference sequence). The CDR3 runs 12 residues. The germline V and J ends were trimmed by 5 bases and 3 bases, with 8 bases remaining between them. The CDR3 DNA sequence: TGTGCCAGCAGCAGGGGAGACTACGAGCAGTACTTC. Residues: CASSRGDYEQYF.

This clone occurred once. This chain joins TRBV7-3 and TRBJ2-2; D is perhaps TRBD1 (5 bases). CDR1 and CDR2 from the germline V gene are SGHTA and FQGTGA. The CDR3 is 13 residues long. The V end was cut by 4 bases, the J end by 6 bases, with 9 bases between. The CDR3 DNA follows: TGTGCCAGCAGCTACCGCAGGGCCGGGGAGCTGTTTTTT. It translates to CASSYRRAGELFF.

This chain joins TRBV7-2 and TRBJ2-2; the match to TRBD1 covers 9 bases. J gave up 5 bases and V 5 bases, and 6 bases lay outside the gene matches. CDR1 and CDR2 (germline): SGHTA, FQGNSA. The CDR3 contains 15 residues. DNA for the CDR3: TGTGCCAGCAGCCCCGGGACAGGGCGGACCGGGGAGCTGTTTTTT. Translating it yields CASSPGTGRTGELFF.

The chain couples TRBV6-2 or TRBV6-3 to TRBJ2-3; 9 positions match TRBD2. The germline V gene encodes CDR1 MNHEY and CDR2 SVGEGT. The CDR3 consists of 16 residues. Germline trimming cut 0 bases from V and 2 bases from J; bases unmatched to any gene: 3. CDR3 coding DNA: TGTGCCAGCAGTTACTCCCCTAGCGGGGCCACAGATACGCAGTATTTT. Encoded protein: CASSYSPSGATDTQYF.

In DNA form, the CDR3 reads TGCAGCGTTCTGACAGGTTACGAGCAGTACTTC. Protein: CSVLTGYEQYF. This chain links TRBV29-1 with TRBJ2-7, with D possibly being TRBD1 (6 bases). The CDR3 extends over 11 amino acids. V gave up 5 bases and J gave up 4 bases, with 9 bases separating them. CDR1 is SQVTM and CDR2 is ANQGSEA in the germline V gene.

V gene TRBV19 combines with J gene TRBJ2-3; unclear D gene. CDR3 length: 12 amino acids. Germline-derived CDR1 and CDR2 are LNHDA and SQIVND (reference sequence). Trimming stripped 7 bases from V and 3 bases from J, with 8 bases between. The CDR3 DNA is TGTGCCAGTACAGTCGGGACAGATACGCAGTATTTT. The encoded protein is CASTVGTDTQYF.